This is a list of T cell receptor beta chains from one sample in a study of blood T cell repertoires in COVID-19. This table comes from immunoSEQ multiplex PCR, and its TCRdb copy is limited to in-frame clones, with some not included. The table lists around 370,000 clones, around 89% of them singletons. Material for sequencing was peripheral blood. These receptors originate from a man aged 18 to 30 with active or convalescent COVID-19. CDR3s include the opening cysteine and the closing phenylalanine or tryptophan. A D gene is named only where the DNA matches it firmly. Clone size, where shown, is once, few, many, or a class for clones that have expanded.

v_call: TRBV27
clone_size: .
j_call: TRBJ1-2
d_call: TRBD1
cdr3_aa: CASSSPGQGNYGYTF
cdr3_nt: TGTGCCAGCAGTTCCCCCGGACAGGGCAACTATGGCTACACCTTC

v_call: TRBV9
clone_size: .
j_call: TRBJ2-1
d_call: .
cdr3_aa: CASSVESVRVGYNEQFF
cdr3_nt: TGTGCCAGCAGCGTAGAGTCGGTACGGGTGGGCTACAATGAGCAGTTCTTC

v_call: TRBV19
clone_size: .
j_call: TRBJ2-3
d_call: TRBD2
cdr3_aa: CASSTRTSGDDTQYF
cdr3_nt: TGTGCCAGTAGTACTCGGACTAGCGGGGATGATACGCAGTATTTT

v_call: TRBV19
clone_size: .
j_call: TRBJ2-7
d_call: .
cdr3_aa: CASSIADSQFFYEQYF
cdr3_nt: TGTGCCAGTAGTATAGCGGACAGTCAGTTTTTCTACGAGCAGTACTTC

v_call: TRBV29-1
clone_size: .
j_call: TRBJ2-3
d_call: TRBD2
cdr3_aa: CSVDGLAGEYSTDTQYF
cdr3_nt: TGCAGCGTTGATGGGCTAGCGGGGGAGTATAGCACAGATACGCAGTATTTT

v_call: TRBV29-1
clone_size: .
j_call: TRBJ1-1
d_call: .
cdr3_aa: CSVVTRGGNTEAFF
cdr3_nt: TGCAGCGTTGTTACCCGCGGGGGGAACACTGAAGCTTTCTTT

v_call: TRBV7-2
clone_size: .
j_call: TRBJ1-1
d_call: .
cdr3_aa: CASTPPRAGSNTEAFF
cdr3_nt: TGTGCCAGCACCCCACCTCGGGCAGGGTCGAACACTGAAGCTTTCTTT

v_call: TRBV3-1/TRBV3-2
clone_size: .
j_call: TRBJ2-1
d_call: .
cdr3_aa: CASSELARPTYNEQFF
cdr3_nt: TGTGCCAGCAGCGAACTAGCTCGGCCTACTTACAATGAGCAGTTCTTC

v_call: TRBV7-2
clone_size: .
j_call: TRBJ2-7
d_call: TRBD2
cdr3_aa: CASSSTGGPGFEQYF
cdr3_nt: TGTGCCAGCAGCTCCACGGGGGGGCCAGGATTCGAGCAGTACTTC

v_call: TRBV7-2
clone_size: .
j_call: TRBJ1-3
d_call: .
cdr3_aa: CASSIGGIGNTIYF
cdr3_nt: TGTGCCAGCAGCATCGGGGGTATTGGGAACACCATATATTTT

v_call: TRBV18
clone_size: .
j_call: TRBJ2-7
d_call: TRBD2
cdr3_aa: CASSLGAGGPYEQYF
cdr3_nt: TGTGCCAGCTCCCTAGGGGCGGGAGGGCCCTACGAGCAGTACTTC

v_call: TRBV7-2
clone_size: few
j_call: TRBJ1-1
d_call: .
cdr3_aa: CASSSKRAGTEAFF
cdr3_nt: TGTGCCAGCAGCTCTAAAAGGGCGGGCACTGAAGCTTTCTTT

v_call: TRBV7-2
clone_size: .
j_call: TRBJ2-1
d_call: TRBD2
cdr3_aa: CASSLVAGDREQFF
cdr3_nt: TGTGCCAGCAGCTTAGTGGCGGGAGATCGTGAGCAGTTCTTC

v_call: TRBV6-5
clone_size: .
j_call: TRBJ1-4
d_call: TRBD1
cdr3_aa: CASSYSNRGREKLFF
cdr3_nt: TGTGCCAGCAGTTACTCGAACAGGGGGCGTGAAAAACTGTTTTTT

v_call: TRBV4-1
clone_size: .
j_call: TRBJ2-7
d_call: .
cdr3_aa: CASSRAGAIEQYF
cdr3_nt: TGCGCCAGCAGCCGGGCAGGGGCGATCGAGCAGTACTTC

v_call: TRBV6-2/TRBV6-3
clone_size: .
j_call: TRBJ2-1
d_call: .
cdr3_aa: CASSYLHLTNEQFF
cdr3_nt: TGTGCCAGCAGTTACTTACATCTCACCAATGAGCAGTTCTTC

v_call: TRBV10-3
clone_size: .
j_call: TRBJ2-7
d_call: TRBD1
cdr3_aa: CAISERDRTYEQYF
cdr3_nt: TGTGCCATCAGTGAGCGGGACAGAACCTACGAGCAGTACTTC

v_call: TRBV10-3
clone_size: .
j_call: TRBJ2-3
d_call: TRBD2
cdr3_aa: CAIAGTSGAIEAQYF
cdr3_nt: TGTGCCATCGCGGGGACTAGCGGGGCAATTGAGGCGCAGTATTTT

v_call: TRBV4-1
clone_size: .
j_call: TRBJ1-4
d_call: .
cdr3_aa: CASSLHGGGLEKLFF
cdr3_nt: TGCGCCAGCAGCCTCCATGGTGGGGGGTTGGAAAAACTGTTTTTT

v_call: TRBV18
clone_size: .
j_call: TRBJ2-1
d_call: .
cdr3_aa: CASSPPSYNEQFF
cdr3_nt: TGTGCCAGCTCACCACCGTCTTACAATGAGCAGTTCTTC

v_call: TRBV19
clone_size: .
j_call: TRBJ1-4
d_call: .
cdr3_aa: CAASSGEKLFF
cdr3_nt: TGTGCCGCCTCGAGCGGGGAAAAACTGTTTTTT

v_call: TRBV4-1
clone_size: few
j_call: TRBJ1-1
d_call: TRBD1
cdr3_aa: CASSRYRGSTEAFF
cdr3_nt: TGCGCCAGCAGCCGTTACAGGGGGTCCACTGAAGCTTTCTTT

v_call: TRBV28
clone_size: .
j_call: TRBJ1-4
d_call: TRBD1
cdr3_aa: CASSMTGATNEKLFF
cdr3_nt: TGTGCCAGCAGTATGACAGGGGCAACTAATGAAAAACTGTTTTTT

v_call: TRBV6-5
clone_size: .
j_call: TRBJ1-1
d_call: .
cdr3_aa: CASSFGVMNTEAFF
cdr3_nt: TGTGCCAGCAGCTTCGGGGTCATGAACACTGAAGCTTTCTTT

v_call: TRBV3-1/TRBV3-2
clone_size: .
j_call: TRBJ1-1
d_call: .
cdr3_aa: CASSQERYTEAFF
cdr3_nt: TGTGCCAGCAGCCAAGAGAGATACACTGAAGCTTTCTTT

v_call: TRBV18
clone_size: few
j_call: TRBJ1-1
d_call: .
cdr3_aa: CASSRLEGSTEAFF
cdr3_nt: TGTGCCAGCTCACGATTGGAGGGGAGCACTGAAGCTTTCTTT

v_call: TRBV12-3/TRBV12-4
clone_size: .
j_call: TRBJ2-7
d_call: TRBD1
cdr3_aa: CATSTGGYEQYF
cdr3_nt: TGTGCCACCTCGACAGGGGGCTACGAGCAGTACTTC